This entry describes one T cell receptor beta chain. What it binds is not known. The germline V gene encodes CDR1 DFQATT and CDR2 SNEGSKA (reference sequence). V trimming: 6 bases; J trimming: 2 bases; junction bases outside the gene matches: 10. The CDR3 consists of 16 residues. The record originates from a study of T cells in Graves' hyperthyroidism and ophthalmopathy. Over 18 months, lack of ophthalmopathy progression marked Graves' hyperthyroidism as stable. Hyperthyroidism was newly diagnosed in patients aged 18 to 65 (duration under 2 months). Researchers took RNA transcripts and amplified the TCR beta CDR3 regions from them. The HTBI primer set served for first-round RT-PCR of the TCR CDR3. TCRdb reprocessed the multiplex PCR reads via MiXCR and lists one record per CDR3 protein. The sample has about 610,000 distinct CDR3 sequences, 35% to 55% seen once. General study results and limits: Expanded thyroid clonotypes (above 0.001) were mostly also found in blood. Ophthalmopathy got predicted by the model a median 6.5 months before its onset.

Sequenced material: peripheral blood or thyroid tissue (not recorded which). The sequence came from a young woman with Graves' hyperthyroidism. The V call is TRBV20-1, the J call TRBJ2-7, with 13 positions matching TRBD2. The CDR3 here is CSASSRGLAGPYEQYF. CDR3 coding DNA: TGCAGTGCCAGCAGTCGGGGACTAGCGGGACCCTACGAGCAGTACTTC.